This T cell receptor (beta chain) was recorded in a study of T cell responses to AZD1222 COVID-19 vaccine. Sequencing was performed with immunoSEQ multiplex PCR; in TCRdb, only in-frame clones are kept and a portion is missing. The sample lists around 150,000 clones; more than 80% were seen once. The source material was peripheral blood, sampled 28 days after the second AZD1222 dose. This receptor was identified in an adult who received the AZD1222 COVID-19 vaccine.

CDR3 bases: TGTGCCAGCAGCGGGACTAGCGGGTTGACCTCCTACGAGCAGTACTTC. It codes for CASSGTSGLTSYEQYF. The gene calls are TRBV7-9 and TRBJ2-7, with 12 bases identical to TRBD2. The CDR3 loop spans 16 amino acids. J lost 0 bases, V lost 5 bases, and 5 bases had no gene match. Germline lookup yields CDR1 SEHNR and CDR2 FQNEAQ (reference sequence).